One sample yielded the 5 T cell receptor beta chains listed below, sequenced in a study of blood T cell repertoires in COVID-19. Sequenced by immunoSEQ multiplex PCR; TCRdb stores in-frame clones only, minus some. The sample carries some 240,000 clones, 70% to 90% recorded once. The sequencing input was peripheral blood. The receptors shown here come from a woman in her sixties or seventies with COVID-19, enrolled during active disease.

The chain recombines TRBV7-3 with TRBJ1-6, with a tentative D call TRBD1 (6 bases). The V end was cut by 6 bases, the J end by 6 bases, with 15 bases between. CDR1 and CDR2 (germline): SGHTA, FQGTGA. The CDR3 totals 15 residues. CDR3 loop: CASSTQGWGNSPLHF. In DNA form, the CDR3 reads TGTGCCAGCAGTACGCAGGGGTGGGGTAATTCACCCCTCCACTTT.

This chain links TRBV30 with TRBJ1-2, with 9 bases lining up with TRBD1. CDR1 is GTSNPN and CDR2 is SVGIG in the germline V gene (reference sequence). This CDR3 contains 13 residues. The junction had 16 bases not matched to a gene; V was cut back by 7 bases and J by 13 bases. In nucleotides, the CDR3 is TGTGCCTTACGGATAGGAGGACAGGGGACAGCCACCTTC. This translates into CALRIGGQGTATF.

The chain couples TRBV30 to TRBJ1-2, with D perhaps TRBD1 (5 bases). The V end lost 4 bases, the J end lost 8 bases, and 20 bases lay between the germline ends. This CDR3 is built from 14 residues. Germline loops: CDR1 GTSNPN, CDR2 SVGIG (reference sequence). The CDR3 region has the DNA TGTGCCTGGACCCGGATCCGCAGGGAAAAAGGCTACACCTTC. Its translation is CAWTRIRREKGYTF.

In this sample, this clone turned up once. This chain connects TRBV5-1 to TRBJ1-2; possibly TRBD1 for D (5 bases). Deletions cut 3 bases from V and 4 bases from J, with 13 bases between. This CDR3 is 14 amino acids long. Looked up from germline, CDR1 is SGHRS and CDR2 is YFSETQ. The CDR3 here is CASSSGTGGYGYTF. The CDR3 DNA reads TGCGCCAGCAGCTCCGGGACGGGGGGCTATGGCTACACCTTC.

This chain links TRBV19 with TRBJ1-6, with a weak D call TRBD1 (5 bases). CDR1 and CDR2 from the germline V gene are LNHDA and SQIVND (reference sequence). This CDR3 is built from 15 residues. The V gene lost 7 bases and the J gene lost 6 bases, with 16 bases spanning the gap. The CDR3 is CASNIGTPTNSPLHF. The CDR3 bases are TGTGCCAGTAACATCGGGACTCCAACTAATTCACCCCTCCACTTT.